A selection of T cell receptor beta chains follows, all from one sample in a study of cytomegalovirus exposure and HLA in healthy donors. Some clones are missing from TCRdb's copy, which holds only in-frame ones; the method was immunoSEQ multiplex PCR. Of approximately 150,000 clones in the sample, around 75% were seen once. The source material was PBMCs. All receptors come from a man between 18 and 29 years old in good health and CMV-seropositive. CDR3s include the opening cysteine and the closing phenylalanine or tryptophan. D genes are given only for firm matches. Not every row has a clone size; where given, it reads once, few, many or a size class.

V gene	clone size	D gene	J gene	CDR3 protein	CDR3 DNA
TRBV11-3	.	.	TRBJ2-6	CASSLGYPGGANVLTF	TGTGCCAGCAGCTTAGGTTACCCCGGGGGGGCCAACGTCCTGACTTTC
TRBV6-4	.	.	TRBJ2-2	CASSEEGNTGELFF	TGTGCCAGCAGTGAAGAGGGGAACACCGGGGAGCTGTTTTTT
TRBV5-1	.	TRBD2	TRBJ2-1	CASSLATSGRWPYNEQFF	TGCGCCAGCAGCTTGGCAACTAGCGGGAGATGGCCCTACAATGAGCAGTTCTTC
TRBV25-1	once	TRBD1	TRBJ2-3	CASGGRTGSADTQYF	TGTGCCAGCGGAGGAAGGACAGGGAGCGCAGATACGCAGTATTTT
TRBV29-1	.	.	TRBJ2-5	CSVEEGGASETQYF	TGCAGCGTTGAGGAGGGGGGGGCCTCGGAGACCCAGTACTTC
TRBV27	once	.	TRBJ2-1	CASSFGGLASTGEQFF	TGTGCCAGCAGTTTCGGGGGGCTAGCGAGCACTGGTGAGCAGTTCTTC
TRBV28	.	.	TRBJ1-2	CASSLSTGPYYGYTF	TGTGCCAGCAGTTTATCCACAGGGCCTTACTATGGCTACACCTTC
TRBV21-1	.	.	TRBJ1-5	CASSSTVNQPQHF	TGTGCCAGCAGCAGTACAGTCAATCAGCCCCAGCATTTT
TRBV5-1	.	.	TRBJ1-6	CASKAPGGNSPLHF	TGCGCCAGCAAAGCGCCCGGGGGAAATTCACCCCTCCACTTT
TRBV9	.	TRBD2	TRBJ2-5	CASSVGTSGGRETQYF	TGTGCCAGCAGCGTAGGGACTAGCGGGGGGAGGGAGACCCAGTACTTC
TRBV21-1	.	.	TRBJ2-5	CASTKTGREGTQYF	TGTGCCAGCACCAAGACAGGGAGAGAAGGGACCCAGTACTTC
TRBV2	.	TRBD1	TRBJ1-2	CASRTQGNGYTF	TGTGCCAGCCGGACACAGGGGAATGGCTACACCTTC
TRBV6-1	.	.	TRBJ2-2	CASSEERKFYPGELFF	TGTGCCAGCAGTGAAGAGAGAAAATTTTATCCCGGGGAGCTGTTTTTT
TRBV7-8	once	.	TRBJ1-5	CASSLGSGQPQHF	TGTGCCAGCAGCTTAGGGAGCGGTCAGCCCCAGCATTTT
TRBV7-9	once	TRBD1	TRBJ1-1	CASSIGTGPNTEAFF	TGTGCCAGCAGCATCGGGACAGGGCCTAACACTGAAGCTTTCTTT
TRBV9	.	.	TRBJ1-3	CASSVDRLVDRGNTIYF	TGTGCCAGCAGCGTAGATCGGTTGGTAGACAGGGGAAACACCATATATTTT
TRBV7-9	.	TRBD1	TRBJ1-1	CASSRQGTEAFF	TGTGCCAGCAGCAGACAGGGGACTGAAGCTTTCTTT
TRBV30	.	.	TRBJ1-4	CAWTPGGATNEKLFF	TGTGCCTGGACCCCCGGGGGGGCAACTAATGAAAAACTGTTTTTT
TRBV7-9	.	TRBD1	TRBJ2-2	CASSPPTGAYTGELFF	TGTGCCAGCAGCCCCCCGACAGGGGCCTACACCGGGGAGCTGTTTTTT
TRBV28	.	.	TRBJ2-1	CASSSVPYNEQFF	TGTGCCAGCAGTAGCGTCCCCTACAATGAGCAGTTCTTC
TRBV28	.	TRBD1	TRBJ1-5	CASSKNGQEYSNQPQHF	TGTGCCAGCAGTAAAAACGGACAGGAATATAGCAATCAGCCCCAGCATTTT
TRBV28	.	.	TRBJ1-4	CASSFGNRATNEKLFF	TGTGCCAGCAGTTTCGGGAACAGAGCAACTAATGAAAAACTGTTTTTT
TRBV27	few	TRBD1	TRBJ2-5	CASSLDRGETQYF	TGTGCCAGCAGTTTGGACAGGGGAGAGACCCAGTACTTC
TRBV18	.	TRBD1	TRBJ2-2	CASSPRQGVSNANTGELFF	TGTGCCAGCTCACCACGACAGGGGGTCTCAAACGCGAACACCGGGGAGCTGTTTTTT
TRBV2	.	.	TRBJ1-2	CAGIQGGKNYGYTF	TGTGCCGGCATCCAGGGCGGGAAAAACTATGGCTACACCTTC